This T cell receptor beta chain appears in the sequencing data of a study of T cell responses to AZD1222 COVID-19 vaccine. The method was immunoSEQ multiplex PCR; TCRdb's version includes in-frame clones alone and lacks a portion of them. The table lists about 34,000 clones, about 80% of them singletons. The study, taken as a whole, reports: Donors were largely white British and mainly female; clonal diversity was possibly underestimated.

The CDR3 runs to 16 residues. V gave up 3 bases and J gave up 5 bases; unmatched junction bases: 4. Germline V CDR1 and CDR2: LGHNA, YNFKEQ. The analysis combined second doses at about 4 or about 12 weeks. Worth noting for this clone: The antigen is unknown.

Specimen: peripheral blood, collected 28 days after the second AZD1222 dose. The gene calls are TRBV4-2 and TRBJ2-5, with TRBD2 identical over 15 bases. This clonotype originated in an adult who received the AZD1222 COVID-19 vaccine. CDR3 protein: CASSHGLAGGFETQYF. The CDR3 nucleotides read TGTGCCAGCAGCCACGGACTAGCGGGGGGGTTTGAGACCCAGTACTTC.